Sequencing of this T cell receptor beta chain was carried out in a study of shared clonotypes between healthy human individuals. Naive CD8 cells, CD45RO-negative and positively selected for CCR7, excluded terminally differentiated effector memory CD45RA+ cells. All donors were healthy HIV-negative adults lacking recent acute infections or vaccinations. Sequenced by immunoSEQ multiplex PCR; TCRdb stores in-frame clones only, minus some. The data show some 2,100,000 clones, roughly 91% seen once. Study conclusions and caveats: Rarefaction demonstrated incomplete sorted-subset sequencing despite large depth. Naive subsets generally exceeded memory subsets in estimated richness.

The germline V gene has CDR1 SGHAT and CDR2 FQNNGV. Trimming left V 1 base short and J 7 bases short, with 8 bases between. The CDR3 consists of 13 residues. Points on this clone: Its matching antigen is unknown.

The sequence was obtained from a young man in good health. Some clones in this sample may be carry-over from other donors' samples. The gene calls are TRBV11-2 and TRBJ2-4, with D uncertain. The sample consisted of naive CD8+ T cells from PBMCs. In DNA form, the CDR3 reads TGTGCCAGCAGCTTAGGGACCCGGAACATTCAGTACTTC. Protein sequence: CASSLGTRNIQYF. The entire variable domain, with the rest obtained from reference TRBV11-2 and TRBJ2-4, is as follows: EAGVAQSPRYKIIEKRQSVAFWCNPISGHATLYWYQQILGQGPKLLIQFQNNGVVDDSQLPKDRFSAERLKGVDSTLKIQPAKLEDSAVYLCASSLGTRNIQYFGAGTRLSVL.